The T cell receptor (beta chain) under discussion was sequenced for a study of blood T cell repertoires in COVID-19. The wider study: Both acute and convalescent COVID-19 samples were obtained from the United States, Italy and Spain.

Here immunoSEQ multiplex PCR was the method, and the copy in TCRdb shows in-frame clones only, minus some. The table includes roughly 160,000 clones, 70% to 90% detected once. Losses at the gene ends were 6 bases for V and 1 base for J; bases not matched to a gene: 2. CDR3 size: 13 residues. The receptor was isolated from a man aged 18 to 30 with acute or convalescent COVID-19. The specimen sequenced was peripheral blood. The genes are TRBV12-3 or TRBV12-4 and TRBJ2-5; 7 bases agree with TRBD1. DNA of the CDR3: TGTGCCAGCAGCCGGACAGGCCAAGAGACCCAGTACTTC. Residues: CASSRTGQETQYF.